This passage covers 22 T cell receptor beta chains from one sample sequenced in a study of cytomegalovirus exposure and HLA in healthy donors (dated by TCRdb to about 2017). The library was generated by the immunoSEQ multiplex PCR assay. The table comes from immuneACCESS by way of TCRdb, which keeps in-frame sequences with V and J called. Part of the clones is missing from these tables; in studies checked, under half for an unresolved V gene and the rest for unknown reasons. This sample comprises roughly 300,000 clones, approximately 90% of them detected only once. About 0.86% of the sample is in the top ten clones. The specimen was PBMCs. The receptors were sampled from a woman under 30 in good health and CMV-seronegative.

The gene calls are TRBV28 and TRBJ1-1, with 10 bases matching TRBD1. Looked up from germline, CDR1 is MDHEN and CDR2 is SYDVKM. J was trimmed by 10 bases and V by 3 bases; bases with no gene match: 5. This CDR3 is built from 13 residues. This CDR3 reads CASSFGDRGLAFF. The CDR3 DNA follows: TGTGCCAGCAGTTTTGGGGACAGGGGTTTAGCTTTCTTT.

The chain carries TRBV9 and TRBJ2-1, with 12 positions matching TRBD2. J gave up 2 bases and V 4 bases, and 7 bases lay outside the gene matches. There are 17 residues in the CDR3. Germline V gives CDR1 SGDLS, CDR2 YYNGEE. The CDR3 loop reads CASSRRTSGNTYNEQFF. CDR3 coding DNA: TGTGCCAGCAGCAGACGGACTAGCGGGAACACCTACAATGAGCAGTTCTTC.

The rearrangement links TRBV28 to TRBJ1-1; D is unresolved. This CDR3 comprises 10 residues. V was trimmed by 11 bases and J by 3 bases, leaving 7 bases between them. The germline gives CDR1 MDHEN, CDR2 SYDVKM. CDR3 sequence: CAVRYTEAFF. CDR3 bases: TGTGCCGTGAGGTACACTGAAGCTTTCTTT.

The chain couples TRBV29-1 to TRBJ2-1; 8 bases line up with TRBD2. Germline V gene data show CDR1 as SQVTM and CDR2 as ANQGSEA. J lost 0 bases, V lost 4 bases, and 11 bases had no gene match. This CDR3 region has 17 residues. The CDR3 nucleotides read TGCAGCGTTGGTTCCAGGCGGCGGGAGGCCTCCTACAATGAGCAGTTCTTC. Translating gives CSVGSRRREASYNEQFF.

The chain links TRBV2 to TRBJ2-1; 8 bases are shared with TRBD2. The V segment lost 3 bases and the J segment 2 bases; nucleotides outside the gene matches: 9. CDR1 and CDR2 (germline): SNHLY, FYNNEI. The length of the CDR3 is 17 residues. Here the CDR3 DNA reads TGTGCCAGCAGTGATTGGGGTAGCGGGGTAACCTACAATGAGCAGTTCTTC. This sequence encodes CASSDWGSGVTYNEQFF.

This clone was seen just once. The rearrangement links TRBV5-4 to TRBJ1-2; 7 nucleotides match TRBD1. With V trimmed by 5 bases and J by 10 bases, 17 bases remained unmatched. The CDR3 is made up of 15 amino acids. CDR1 is SGHNT, CDR2 YYREEE, per germline (reference sequence). CDR3 sequence: CASSFTDRALNVYTF. In nucleotides, the CDR3 is TGTGCCAGCAGTTTCACTGACAGGGCCCTTAACGTCTACACCTTC.

V gene TRBV15 combines with J gene TRBJ1-4; D may be TRBD1 (5 bases). This CDR3 is built from 13 residues. The V and J ends lost 4 bases and 4 bases respectively, with 7 bases between them. Germline CDR1 LNHNV, CDR2 YYDKDF (reference sequence). This chain's CDR3 is CATSKTDNEKLFF. DNA of the CDR3: TGTGCCACCAGCAAGACAGATAATGAAAAACTGTTTTTT.

The V and J genes are TRBV7-6 and TRBJ2-2, with TRBD2 matching over 8 bases. V shed 1 base and J 1 base; nucleotides not matched to a gene: 5. The CDR3 totals 17 residues. The germline V gene encodes CDR1 SGHVS and CDR2 FNYEAQ. The CDR3 reads CASSLGVAGMNTGELFF. CDR3 DNA: TGTGCCAGCAGCTTAGGTGTAGCGGGAATGAACACCGGGGAGCTGTTTTTT.

The CDR3 sequence is CASSTGTGGGETQYF. The CDR3 region has the DNA TGTGCCAGTAGTACAGGGACAGGGGGAGGGGAGACCCAGTACTTC. The chain recombines TRBV19 with TRBJ2-5; 11 bases align to TRBD1. Germline V CDR1 and CDR2: LNHDA, SQIVND (reference sequence). This CDR3 comprises 15 residues. Losses at the gene ends were 4 bases for V and 5 bases for J; bases not matched to a gene: 6.

The rearrangement links TRBV4-3 to TRBJ2-3; TRBD2 agrees at 7 bases. The V segment lost 8 bases and the J segment 6 bases; nucleotides outside the gene matches: 8. The germline gives CDR1 LGHNA, CDR2 YSLEER. The CDR3 length is 13 residues. In DNA, the CDR3 is TGCGCCAGCGCCGCCCAACTAGCGGATACGCAGTATTTT. Translation gives CASAAQLADTQYF.

V is TRBV6-5 and J is TRBJ2-1; TRBD1 matches 7 bases. Per germline, CDR1 MNHEY and CDR2 SVGAGI. The CDR3 totals 14 residues. Trimming removed 6 bases from V and 6 bases from J; junction bases left unmatched: 8. CDR3 residues: CASRRQGRRNEQFF. In DNA, the CDR3 is TGTGCCAGCAGACGACAGGGTCGGCGCAATGAGCAGTTCTTC.

The J gene is TRBJ2-5, the V gene TRBV28, with TRBD2 identical over 12 bases. J lost 6 bases, V lost 3 bases, and 2 bases had no gene match. The CDR3 consists of 14 residues. Germline V gene lookup returns CDR1 MDHEN and CDR2 SYDVKM. CDR3 coding DNA: TGTGCCAGCAGTTTGACTAGCGGGAGCAAGACCCAGTACTTC. Amino acid sequence: CASSLTSGSKTQYF.

The chain joins TRBV5-1 to TRBJ2-7, with TRBD2 matching 12 bases. Germline CDR1 SGHRS, CDR2 YFSETQ. This CDR3 has 17 residues. Trimming cost V 0 bases and J 2 bases; bases outside gene matches: 6. The CDR3 DNA reads TGCGCCAGCAGCTTGGGACTAGCGGGAGCTAGGACCTACGAGCAGTACTTC. It translates to CASSLGLAGARTYEQYF.

This chain connects TRBV2 to TRBJ1-4; D unresolved. This CDR3 has 16 residues. V was shortened by 0 bases and J by 3 bases, with 11 bases between the two germline ends. CDR1 and CDR2 (germline): SNHLY, FYNNEI. In DNA form, the CDR3 reads TGTGCCAGCAGTGAAGCGCTGCTGGCGGCTAATGAAAAACTGTTTTTT. This gives the protein CASSEALLAANEKLFF.

V usage is TRBV25-1 and J usage is TRBJ2-1, with TRBD2 matching over 7 bases. Germline V gene data show CDR1 as MGHDK and CDR2 as SYGVNS. Trimming removed 3 bases from V and 3 bases from J; junction bases left unmatched: 14. The CDR3 extends over 18 amino acids. The CDR3 DNA follows: TGTGCCAGCAGTGATACCCGACTAGCAGGTGGGAACTACAATGAGCAGTTCTTC. As protein: CASSDTRLAGGNYNEQFF.

This chain links TRBV25-1 with TRBJ1-2, with no clear D. The V gene's germline CDR1 is MGHDK and CDR2 SYGVNS. Trimming removed 4 bases from V and 5 bases from J, with 11 bases in between. The CDR3 runs 13 residues. The CDR3 sequence: CASSAVEVYGYTF. As DNA, the CDR3 is TGTGCCAGCAGTGCAGTTGAGGTGTATGGCTACACCTTC.

The chain combines TRBV2 with TRBJ2-7; D is possibly TRBD2 (7 bases). This CDR3 region has 12 residues. The germline V gene encodes CDR1 SNHLY and CDR2 FYNNEI. V lost 8 bases to trimming and J lost 8 bases, with 16 bases between them. CDR3 residues: CASLGGGYKQYF. The DNA of the CDR3 is TGTGCCAGCTTAGGGGGGGGGTACAAGCAGTACTTC. Full variable domain (outside the CDR3, taken from reference TRBV2 and TRBJ2-7): EPEVTQTPSHQVTQMGQEVILRCVPISNHLYFYWYRQILGQKVEFLVSFYNNEISEKSEIFDDQFSVERPDGSNFTLKIRSTKLEDSAMYFCASLGGGYKQYFGPGTRLTVT.

The genes are TRBV19 and TRBJ1-2; D is ambiguous. V was cut by 2 bases and J by 4 bases, with 8 bases left in between. Germline-derived CDR1 and CDR2 are LNHDA and SQIVND (reference sequence). The CDR3 length is 13 residues. CDR3 sequence (DNA): TGTGCCAGTAGTATATCTGGGCCCTATGGCTACACCTTC. The encoded protein is CASSISGPYGYTF.

The rearrangement joins TRBV7-6 to TRBJ2-1, with D perhaps TRBD2 (5 bases). Germline V gives CDR1 SGHVS, CDR2 FNYEAQ. The CDR3 consists of 16 residues. V shed 5 bases and J shed 0 bases, with 14 bases lying between them. CDR3 in DNA: TGTGCCAGCAGCCCCTTTGAGGGTGTCTCCTACAATGAGCAGTTCTTC. Protein product: CASSPFEGVSYNEQFF.

The chain recombines TRBV30 with TRBJ1-5, with TRBD1 matching over 8 bases. This CDR3 spans 14 amino acids. Germline CDR1 GTSNPN, CDR2 SVGIG (reference sequence). Losses at the gene ends were 4 bases for V and 7 bases for J; bases not matched to a gene: 9. CDR3 in amino acids: CAWTEGQAGQPQHF. CDR3 sequence (DNA): TGTGCCTGGACCGAGGGACAGGCTGGGCAGCCCCAGCATTTT.

The chain links TRBV5-1 to TRBJ2-7, with TRBD1 matching 10 bases. The germline CDR1 and CDR2 sequences are SGHRS and YFSETQ. V lost 6 bases, J lost 4 bases, and 10 bases stayed unmatched. The CDR3 totals 15 residues. The CDR3 DNA is TGCGCCAGCACAAAAGAGGGACAGGGGAGGTACGAGCAGTACTTC. Translated: CASTKEGQGRYEQYF.

This chain joins TRBV18 and TRBJ2-2; possible D gene TRBD2, 6 bases. Germline CDR1 reads KGHSH; CDR2 reads LQKENI. V was cut by 0 bases and J by 13 bases, with 9 bases left in between. There are 12 residues in the CDR3. The chain's CDR3 is CASSPPGGRLFF. In nucleotides, the CDR3 is TGTGCCAGCTCACCACCGGGGGGAAGGCTGTTTTTT.